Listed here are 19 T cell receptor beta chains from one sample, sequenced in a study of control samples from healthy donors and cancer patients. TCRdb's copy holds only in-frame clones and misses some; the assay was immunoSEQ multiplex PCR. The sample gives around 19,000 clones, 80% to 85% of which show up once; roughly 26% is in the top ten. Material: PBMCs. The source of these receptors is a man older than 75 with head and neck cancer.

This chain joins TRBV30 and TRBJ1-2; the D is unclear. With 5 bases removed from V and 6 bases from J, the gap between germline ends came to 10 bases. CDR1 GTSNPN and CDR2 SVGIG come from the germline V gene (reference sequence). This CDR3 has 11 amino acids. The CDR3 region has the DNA TGTGCCTGGGGACGGCGGAATGGCTACACCTTC. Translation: CAWGRRNGYTF.

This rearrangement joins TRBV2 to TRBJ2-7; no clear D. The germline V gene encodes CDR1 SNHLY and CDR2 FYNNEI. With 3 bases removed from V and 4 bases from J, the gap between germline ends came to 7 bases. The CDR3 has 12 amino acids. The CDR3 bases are TGTGCCAGCAGTGAGTTGGGATACGAGCAGTACTTC. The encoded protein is CASSELGYEQYF. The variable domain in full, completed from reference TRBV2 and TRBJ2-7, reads EPEVTQTPSHQVTQMGQEVILRCVPISNHLYFYWYRQILGQKVEFLVSFYNNEISEKSEIFDDQFSVERPDGSNFTLKIRSTKLEDSAMYFCASSELGYEQYFGPGTRLTVT.

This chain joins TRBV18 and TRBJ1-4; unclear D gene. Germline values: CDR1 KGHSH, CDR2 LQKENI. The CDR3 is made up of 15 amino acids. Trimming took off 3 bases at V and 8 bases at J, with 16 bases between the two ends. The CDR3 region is CASSPTGTAGEKLFF. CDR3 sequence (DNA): TGTGCCAGCTCACCCACGGGTACCGCGGGGGAAAAACTGTTTTTT. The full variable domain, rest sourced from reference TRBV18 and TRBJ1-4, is NAGVMQNPRHLVRRRGQEARLRCSPMKGHSHVYWYRQLPEEGLKFMVYLQKENIIDESGMPKERFSAEFPKEGPSILRIQQVVRGDSAAYFCASSPTGTAGEKLFFGSGTQLSVL.

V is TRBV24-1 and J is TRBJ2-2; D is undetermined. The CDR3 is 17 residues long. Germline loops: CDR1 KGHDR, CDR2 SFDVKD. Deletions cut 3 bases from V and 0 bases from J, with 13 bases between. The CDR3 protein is CATSDPRPSANTGELFF. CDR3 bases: TGTGCCACCAGTGATCCCCGACCCAGCGCGAACACCGGGGAGCTGTTTTTT.

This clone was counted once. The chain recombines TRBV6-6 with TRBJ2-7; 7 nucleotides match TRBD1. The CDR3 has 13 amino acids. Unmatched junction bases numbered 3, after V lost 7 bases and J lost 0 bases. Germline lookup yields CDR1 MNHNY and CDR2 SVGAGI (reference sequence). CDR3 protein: CASTRQGSYEQYF. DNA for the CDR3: TGTGCCAGCACAAGACAGGGCTCCTACGAGCAGTACTTC.

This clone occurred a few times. This CDR3 reads CASSQGWDSPNYGYTF. The CDR3 DNA reads TGCGCCAGCAGCCAAGGATGGGACAGCCCTAACTATGGCTACACCTTC. This chain uses TRBV4-1 with TRBJ1-2; 7 nucleotides align to TRBD1. Germline V gene data show CDR1 as MGHRA and CDR2 as YSYEKL. V dropped 1 base and J dropped 0; count of bases not matched to a gene: 5. The CDR3 has 16 residues.

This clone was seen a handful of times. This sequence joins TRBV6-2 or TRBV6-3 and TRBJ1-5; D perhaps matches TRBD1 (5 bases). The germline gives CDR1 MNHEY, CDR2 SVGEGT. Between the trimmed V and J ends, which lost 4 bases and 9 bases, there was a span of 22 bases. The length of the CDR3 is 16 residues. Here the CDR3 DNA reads TGTGCCAGCAGTTCTAACGTCCCCTGGGGGGACGGGCCCCAGCATTTT. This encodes CASSSNVPWGDGPQHF.

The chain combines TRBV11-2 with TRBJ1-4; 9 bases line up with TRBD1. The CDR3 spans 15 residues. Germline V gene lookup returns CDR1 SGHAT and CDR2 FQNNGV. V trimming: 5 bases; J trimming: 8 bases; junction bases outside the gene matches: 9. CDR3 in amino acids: CASSLLGTGHEKLFF. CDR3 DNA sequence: TGTGCCAGCAGCCTCCTAGGGACAGGGCACGAAAAACTGTTTTTT.

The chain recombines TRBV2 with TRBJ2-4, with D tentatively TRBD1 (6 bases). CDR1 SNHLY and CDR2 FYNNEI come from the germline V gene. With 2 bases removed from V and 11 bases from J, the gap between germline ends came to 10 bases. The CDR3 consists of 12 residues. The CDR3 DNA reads TGTGCCAGCAGTGAATTGGGGGCCCTTCAGTACTTC. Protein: CASSELGALQYF.

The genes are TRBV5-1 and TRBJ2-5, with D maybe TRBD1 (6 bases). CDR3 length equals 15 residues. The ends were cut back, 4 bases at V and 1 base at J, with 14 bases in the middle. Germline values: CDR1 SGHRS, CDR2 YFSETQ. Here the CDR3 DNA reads TGCGCCAGCAGCCCGGGCCCGGACAGCCAAGAGACCCAGTACTTC. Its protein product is CASSPGPDSQETQYF.

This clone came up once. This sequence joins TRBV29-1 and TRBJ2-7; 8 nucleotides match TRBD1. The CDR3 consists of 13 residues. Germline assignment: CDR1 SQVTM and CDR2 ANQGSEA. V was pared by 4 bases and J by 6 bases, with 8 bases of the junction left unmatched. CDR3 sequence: CSVAGGASLEQYF. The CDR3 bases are TGCAGCGTTGCAGGGGGCGCATCGCTCGAGCAGTACTTC.

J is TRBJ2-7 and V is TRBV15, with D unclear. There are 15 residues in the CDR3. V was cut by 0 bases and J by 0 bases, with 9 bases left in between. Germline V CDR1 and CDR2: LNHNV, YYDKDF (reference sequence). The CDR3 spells CATSRDKVSSYEQYF. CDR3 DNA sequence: TGTGCCACCAGCAGAGATAAGGTGAGCTCCTACGAGCAGTACTTC.

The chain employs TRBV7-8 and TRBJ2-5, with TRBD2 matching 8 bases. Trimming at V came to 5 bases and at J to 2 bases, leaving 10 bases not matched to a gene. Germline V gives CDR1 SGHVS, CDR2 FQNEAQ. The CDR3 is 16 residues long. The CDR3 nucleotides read TGTGCCAGCAGCCGAGGGGTAGCGGGGCCACAAGAGACCCAGTACTTC. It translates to CASSRGVAGPQETQYF.

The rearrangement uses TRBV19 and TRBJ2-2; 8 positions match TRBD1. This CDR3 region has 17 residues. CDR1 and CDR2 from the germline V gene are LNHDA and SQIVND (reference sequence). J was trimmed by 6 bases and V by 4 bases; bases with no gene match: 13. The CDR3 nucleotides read TGTGCCAGTAGTACAACTCCTTGGACAGGGCTTCCCGGGGAGCTGTTTTTT. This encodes CASSTTPWTGLPGELFF.

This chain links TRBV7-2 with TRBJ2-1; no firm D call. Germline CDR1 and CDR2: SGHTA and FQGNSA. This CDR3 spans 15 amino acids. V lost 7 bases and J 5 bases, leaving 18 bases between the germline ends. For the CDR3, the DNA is TGTGCCAGCAATACCCCGTGGCGGAGAGACAATGAGCAGTTCTTC. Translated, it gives CASNTPWRRDNEQFF.

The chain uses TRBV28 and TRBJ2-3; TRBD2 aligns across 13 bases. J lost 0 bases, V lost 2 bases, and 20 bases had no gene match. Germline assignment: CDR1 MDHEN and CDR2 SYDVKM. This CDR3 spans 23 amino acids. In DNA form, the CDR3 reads TGTGCCAGCAGTTTAATGACAGTGTCCCGGGGACTAGCGGGAAACCCTAGCACAGATACGCAGTATTTT. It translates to CASSLMTVSRGLAGNPSTDTQYF.

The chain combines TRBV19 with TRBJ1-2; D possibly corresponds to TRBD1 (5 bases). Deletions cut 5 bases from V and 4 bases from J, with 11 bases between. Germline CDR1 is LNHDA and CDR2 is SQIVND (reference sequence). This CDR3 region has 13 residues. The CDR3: CASSVGGLYGYTF. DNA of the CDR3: TGTGCCAGTAGTGTGGGGGGACTCTATGGCTACACCTTC.

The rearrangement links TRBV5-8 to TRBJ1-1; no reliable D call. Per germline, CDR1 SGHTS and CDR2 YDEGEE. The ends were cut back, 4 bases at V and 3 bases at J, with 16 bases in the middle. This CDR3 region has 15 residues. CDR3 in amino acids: CASSLGSGRYTEAFF. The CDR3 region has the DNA TGTGCCAGCAGCCTGGGTTCTGGACGGTACACTGAAGCTTTCTTT.

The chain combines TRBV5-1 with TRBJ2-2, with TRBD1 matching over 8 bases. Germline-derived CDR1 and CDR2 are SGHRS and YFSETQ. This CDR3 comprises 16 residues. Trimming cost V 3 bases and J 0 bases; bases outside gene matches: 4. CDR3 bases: TGCGCCAGCAGCTGGGCAGGGGGCTCGAACACCGGGGAGCTGTTTTTT. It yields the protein CASSWAGGSNTGELFF. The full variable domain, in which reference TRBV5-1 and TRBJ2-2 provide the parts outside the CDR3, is KAGVTQTPRYLIKTRGQQVTLSCSPISGHRSVSWYQQTPGQGLQFLFEYFSETQRNKGNFPGRFSGRQFSNSRSEMNVSTLELGDSALYLCASSWAGGSNTGELFFGEGSRLTVL.